The 13 T cell receptor beta chains given below trace back to one sample, sequenced in a study of blood T cell repertoires in COVID-19. Here immunoSEQ multiplex PCR was the method, and the copy in TCRdb shows in-frame clones only, minus some. The sample records about 410,000 clones, 89% being singletons. Sequenced: peripheral blood. The receptors come from a woman in her 40s with COVID-19, enrolled during active disease.

The chain links TRBV6-2 or TRBV6-3 to TRBJ1-1; D is perhaps TRBD1 (6 bases). V was clipped by 2 bases and J by 2 bases, with 12 bases between them. Germline CDR1 and CDR2: MNHEY and SVGEGT. The CDR3 totals 15 residues. In DNA form, the CDR3 reads TGTGCCAGCAGTTACAGGGGGACAACTAACACTGAAGCTTTCTTT. Encoded protein: CASSYRGTTNTEAFF.

This chain joins TRBV28 and TRBJ2-2; TRBD2 agrees at 8 bases. The CDR3 sequence is 16 residues long. V shed 6 bases and J 4 bases; nucleotides not matched to a gene: 10. Germline CDR1 reads MDHEN; CDR2 reads SYDVKM. This chain's CDR3 is CASRISGVGGTGELFF. The CDR3 DNA follows: TGTGCCAGCAGAATTAGCGGGGTCGGGGGCACCGGGGAGCTGTTTTTT.

V usage is TRBV7-9 and J usage is TRBJ1-4; a weak D match, TRBD1 (5 bases). The CDR3 contains 13 residues. The germline V gene has CDR1 SEHNR and CDR2 FQNEAQ (reference sequence). The V and J ends lost 4 bases and 7 bases respectively, with 10 bases between them. CDR3 nucleotide sequence: TGTGCCAGCAGCTCCCACGGGGGTGAAAAACTGTTTTTT. Translation: CASSSHGGEKLFF.

The chain carries TRBV5-1 and TRBJ1-1, with a tentative D call TRBD1 (6 bases). The CDR3 is 16 residues long. V was pared by 5 bases and J by 3 bases, with 20 bases between. CDR1 and CDR2 from the germline V gene are SGHRS and YFSETQ. The DNA for the CDR3 is TGCGCCAGCAGAATGGGGCGGGGGGCCGGAGACACTGAAGCTTTCTTT. This sequence encodes CASRMGRGAGDTEAFF.

This clone appeared once. The sample has other DNA sequences that encode this CDR3 too. The rearrangement links TRBV27 to TRBJ2-7; D is possibly TRBD2 (6 bases). Germline assignment: CDR1 MNHEY and CDR2 SMNVEV (reference sequence). Trimming took off 5 bases at V and 0 bases at J, with 14 bases between the two ends. This CDR3 has 15 residues. This CDR3 reads CASSPLGGPSYEQYF. CDR3 nucleotides: TGTGCCAGCAGTCCCTTAGGAGGGCCCTCCTACGAGCAGTACTTC.

The chain carries TRBV5-1 and TRBJ2-7; the D is unclear. In germline, CDR1 is SGHRS, CDR2 YFSETQ. CDR3 length equals 18 residues. The ends were cut back, 4 bases at V and 0 bases at J, with 23 bases in the middle. The CDR3 DNA reads as TGCGCCAGCAGCCCCCGGATGGTCGGGTCCATTAGCTCCTACGAGCAGTACTTC. This encodes CASSPRMVGSISSYEQYF.

V is TRBV10-2 and J is TRBJ1-1; 7 nucleotides match TRBD1. This CDR3 has 16 amino acids. With 4 bases clipped from V and 5 bases from J, the junction kept 13 bases outside the gene matches. Germline V gene data show CDR1 as WSHSY and CDR2 as SAAADI. CDR3: CASSAPRDSSRTEAFF. The CDR3 region has the DNA TGCGCCAGCAGTGCTCCCCGGGACAGCTCAAGGACTGAAGCTTTCTTT.

The rearrangement joins TRBV19 to TRBJ2-1, with D unresolved. V lost 5 bases and J 1 base, leaving 9 bases between the germline ends. CDR3 length equals 14 residues. Germline CDR1 LNHDA, CDR2 SQIVND (reference sequence). The CDR3 is CASSPRTSYNEQFF. CDR3 nucleotide sequence: TGTGCCAGTAGTCCTCGTACTTCCTACAATGAGCAGTTCTTC. Combining the CDR3 with reference TRBV19 and TRBJ2-1 gives the whole variable domain DGGITQSPKYLFRKEGQNVTLSCEQNLNHDAMYWYRQDPGQGLRLIYYSQIVNDFQKGDIAEGYSVSREKKESFPLTVTSAQKNPTAFYLCASSPRTSYNEQFFGPGTRLTVL.

J is TRBJ1-6 and V is TRBV7-9; D ambiguous. CDR1 is SEHNR and CDR2 is FQNEAQ in the germline V gene (reference sequence). The CDR3 runs 12 residues. The V end lost 4 bases, the J end lost 8 bases, and 6 bases lay between the germline ends. The CDR3 loop reads CASSYGDSPLHF. CDR3 nucleotides: TGTGCCAGCAGCTACGGGGATTCACCCCTCCACTTT.

This clone occurred once. This chain links TRBV7-9 with TRBJ1-4, with TRBD1 matching 9 bases. The V and J ends lost 8 bases and 7 bases, in that order; junction bases with no gene match: 11. CDR1 and CDR2 (germline): SEHNR, FQNEAQ (reference sequence). The CDR3 has 15 residues. The CDR3, as DNA: TGTGCCAGCGGACTCCTAGGGACAGGGAGTGAAAAACTGTTTTTT. Translating it yields CASGLLGTGSEKLFF.

This clone was recorded only once. V usage is TRBV7-2 and J usage is TRBJ2-7, with 9 nucleotides matching TRBD2. V dropped 5 bases and J dropped 7; count of bases not matched to a gene: 15. Germline loops: CDR1 SGHTA, CDR2 FQGNSA. This CDR3 is 16 amino acids long. The CDR3 region is CASSTQGGGALSEQYF. The CDR3, as DNA: TGTGCCAGCAGCACCCAGGGCGGGGGGGCGTTGAGTGAGCAGTACTTC.

The chain recombines TRBV7-2 with TRBJ1-2; possible D gene TRBD1, 6 bases. V was shortened by 5 bases and J by 5 bases, with 18 bases between the two germline ends. The CDR3 runs 15 residues. CDR1 is SGHTA, CDR2 FQGNSA, per germline. CDR3 in DNA: TGTGCCAGCAGCCCTCGTCTCGGGGGGCATTATGGCTACACCTTC. It is translated as CASSPRLGGHYGYTF.

The chain employs TRBV4-1 and TRBJ2-7, with D tentatively TRBD2 (6 bases). The ends were cut back, 2 bases at V and 3 bases at J, with 20 bases in the middle. There are 17 residues in the CDR3. Per the germline V gene, CDR1 is MGHRA and CDR2 is YSYEKL. CDR3 sequence: CASSQPTSTAAYYEQYF. The CDR3 coding sequence is TGCGCCAGCAGCCAACCAACTAGCACCGCCGCCTACTACGAGCAGTACTTC.